This T cell receptor beta chain came from a study of CD8+ T cells in alopecia areata. As for the study in general: Each of the treated patients was given oral tofacitinib, 5 to 10 mg twice daily, for moderate-to-severe alopecia areata. Study findings and constraints: Clonality was higher in lesional than normal scalp, especially in alopecia totalis/universalis. Whereas mice showed it more clearly, TCR sharing across patients was murkier, possibly because of HLA.

RNA, once extracted, was reverse transcribed into cDNA for use as the sequencing template. This table comes from immunoSEQ multiplex PCR, and its TCRdb copy is limited to in-frame clones, with some not included. The sample has 150,000 or so clones, about 87% seen once. As for this clone: Its antigen is currently unknown.

The CDR3 totals 10 residues. Per germline, CDR1 SNHLY and CDR2 FYNNEI. The V gene lost 8 bases and the J gene lost 3 bases, with 5 bases spanning the gap. Peripheral blood and lesional scalp punch biopsies were taken from alopecia areata patients. The input for sequencing was CD8+ T cells sorted from blood, taken at week 0. The chain recombines TRBV2 with TRBJ2-7; D gene uncertain. This clonotype was obtained from a human donor with alopecia areata. The CDR3 nucleotides read TGTGCCAGCCAAGGCTACGAGCAGTACTTC. This translates into CASQGYEQYF. The full variable domain, its missing parts supplied by reference TRBV2 and TRBJ2-7, is EPEVTQTPSHQVTQMGQEVILRCVPISNHLYFYWYRQILGQKVEFLVSFYNNEISEKSEIFDDQFSVERPDGSNFTLKIRSTKLEDSAMYFCASQGYEQYFGPGTRLTVT.